This T cell receptor beta chain was retrieved from a study of blood T cell repertoires in COVID-19. Sequencing was performed with immunoSEQ multiplex PCR; in TCRdb, only in-frame clones are kept and a portion is missing. The sample has a few hundred thousand clones, around 90% seen once; the top ten hold 2% to 3%. Germline V gene lookup returns CDR1 KGHSH and CDR2 LQKENI. V lost 1 base and J lost 6; bases outside the gene matches: 9. CDR3 length: 16 residues. The V and J genes are TRBV18 and TRBJ2-1, with 7 bases fitting TRBD2. This TCR came from a man aged 18 to 29 with active or convalescent COVID-19. The sequenced sample consisted of peripheral blood. The CDR3 nucleotides read TGTGCCAGCTCACCACGGGCTAGCGGATGGGGCAATGAGCAGTTCTTC. It specifies CASSPRASGWGNEQFF.